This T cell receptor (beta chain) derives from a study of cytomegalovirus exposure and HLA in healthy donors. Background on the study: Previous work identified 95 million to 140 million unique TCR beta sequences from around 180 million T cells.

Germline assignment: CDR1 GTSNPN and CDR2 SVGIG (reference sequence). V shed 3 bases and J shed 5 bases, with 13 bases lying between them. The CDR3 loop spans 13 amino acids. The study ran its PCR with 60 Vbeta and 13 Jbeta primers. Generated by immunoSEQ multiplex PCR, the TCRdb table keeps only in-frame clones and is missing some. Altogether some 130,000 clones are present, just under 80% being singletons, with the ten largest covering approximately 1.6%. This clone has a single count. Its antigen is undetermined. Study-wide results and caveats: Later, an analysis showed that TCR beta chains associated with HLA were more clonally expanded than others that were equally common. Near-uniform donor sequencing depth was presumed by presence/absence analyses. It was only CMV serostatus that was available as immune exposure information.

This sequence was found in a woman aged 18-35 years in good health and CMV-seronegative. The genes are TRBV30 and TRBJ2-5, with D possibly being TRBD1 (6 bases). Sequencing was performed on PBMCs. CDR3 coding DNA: TGTGCCTGGAGCGAGACGACAGGCGAGACCCAGTACTTC. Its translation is CAWSETTGETQYF.